This T cell receptor beta chain was observed in a study of sequential checkpoint blockade in melanoma. The overall study: Patients were randomized 1:1 to nivolumab-then-ipilimumab or ipilimumab-then-nivolumab first-line. 75 to 95 pretreatment tumor DNA samples were TCRβ immunosequenced. About two dozen patients had tumor biopsies before treatment and at week 13. General study results and limits: For nivolumab-first patients, baseline tumor clonality was associated with response.

TCRdb's copy holds only in-frame clones and misses some; the assay was immunoSEQ multiplex PCR. The repertoire holds about 6,100 clones, approximately 20% seen once, with roughly 15% in the top ten. This clone was detected many times. What it binds is unknown. CDR3 length: 14 residues. Germline CDR1 MNHGY, CDR2 SAAAGT. V lost 0 bases and J lost 4, with 9 bases in between. Treatment here: randomized to nivolumab then ipilimumab (arm A) or the reverse (arm B). The origin of this receptor is a human donor with melanoma. This sequence joins TRBV6-8 and TRBJ1-2; the D gene is possibly TRBD1 (5 bases). Source: tumor tissue (inferred from file names), taken from a patient given nivolumab and ipilimumab in sequence. This CDR3 reads CASSYSMQGYGYTF. Written as DNA, the CDR3 is TGTGCCAGCAGTTACTCGATGCAGGGCTATGGCTACACCTTC.